A selection of T cell receptor beta chains follows, all from one sample in a study of memory CD4+ T cells and cytomegalovirus serostatus. Data came from immunoSEQ multiplex PCR; TCRdb stores just in-frame clones and leaves some out. The table has tens of thousands of clones, roughly four fifths seen once. Sequenced input: memory CD4+ T cells from blood. The receptors originated from an adult in good health and CMV-seropositive. The conserved cysteine and the conserved F or W are not part of the CDR3 here.

cdr3_aa: SVDDAWGQNSF
v_call: TRBV29-1
j_call: TRBJ1-1

cdr3_aa: ASSLDQGGQISYEQY
v_call: TRBV11-2
j_call: TRBJ2-7

cdr3_aa: ASSGSGGRETQY
v_call: TRBV19
j_call: TRBJ2-5

cdr3_aa: ASSLGERENSPLH
v_call: TRBV5-1
j_call: TRBJ1-6

cdr3_aa: ASSIGQGSDTQY
v_call: TRBV19
j_call: TRBJ2-3

cdr3_aa: ASSPGWGTEVHEQY
v_call: TRBV7-6
j_call: TRBJ2-7

cdr3_aa: ASSLAGGALAKNIQY
v_call: TRBV7-6
j_call: TRBJ2-4

cdr3_aa: ASSQGSGGAGNEQF
v_call: TRBV4-2
j_call: TRBJ2-1

cdr3_aa: ASSLGRGDQPQH
v_call: TRBV7-9
j_call: TRBJ1-5

cdr3_aa: ASSAYGDRLGDTQY
v_call: TRBV6-1
j_call: TRBJ2-3

cdr3_aa: ASSPVERVNTGELF
v_call: TRBV4-1
j_call: TRBJ2-2

cdr3_aa: ASSESSYNSPLH
v_call: TRBV6-1
j_call: TRBJ1-6

cdr3_aa: ASSVATETYGYT
v_call: TRBV9
j_call: TRBJ1-2

cdr3_aa: ASSLRADSSDTQY
v_call: TRBV7-3
j_call: TRBJ2-3

cdr3_aa: ASSQTSTTDTQY
v_call: TRBV6-6
j_call: TRBJ2-3

cdr3_aa: ASSPGSDNQPQH
v_call: TRBV18
j_call: TRBJ1-5

cdr3_aa: ASSLAATRGEETQY
v_call: TRBV5-1
j_call: TRBJ2-5

cdr3_aa: ASSGTGSSYNEQF
v_call: TRBV6-1
j_call: TRBJ2-1

cdr3_aa: ASSRDRGDTIY
v_call: TRBV2
j_call: TRBJ1-3

cdr3_aa: ASSSSGTGSPF
v_call: TRBV5-1
j_call: TRBJ2-1

cdr3_aa: ASSQSLAGVWETQY
v_call: TRBV4-2
j_call: TRBJ2-5

cdr3_aa: ASSAAGSGELF
v_call: TRBV7-9
j_call: TRBJ2-2

cdr3_aa: ASRGENQPQH
v_call: TRBV19
j_call: TRBJ1-5

cdr3_aa: ASSPRRVTSGGTKSTDTQY
v_call: TRBV21-1
j_call: TRBJ2-3

cdr3_aa: ASSLVNSGNTIY
v_call: TRBV7-9
j_call: TRBJ1-3

cdr3_aa: ASSHWGLQRAKNIQY
v_call: TRBV4-3
j_call: TRBJ2-4

cdr3_aa: ASSVGEFYGNTIY
v_call: TRBV9
j_call: TRBJ1-3

cdr3_aa: ASSLLGVGSPLH
v_call: TRBV7-3
j_call: TRBJ1-6